Presented here are 19 T cell receptor beta chains from one specimen sequenced in a study of T-cell memory formation after mild COVID-19. TCRdb reprocessed the 5' RACE reads with MiXCR, giving one entry per CDR3 protein. Of roughly 80,000 distinct CDR3 sequences listed, 25% were seen once; the top ten hold 42%. The sample consisted of PBMCs or a T cell subset sorted from them (not recorded which). These TCRs come from a man between 18 and 29 years old who had mild COVID-19 (a few samples of this study predate the infection). Cell type and time point are not known.

The chain links TRBV4-2 to TRBJ2-3; 8 bases agree with TRBD2. Germline-derived CDR1 and CDR2 are LGHNA and YNFKEQ. Trimming took 3 bases from V and 1 from J; bases not matched to a gene: 15. This CDR3 contains 19 residues. Here the CDR3 reads CASSQGSAGGLSGTDTQYF. Written as DNA, the CDR3 is TGTGCCAGCAGCCAGGGCTCGGCGGGGGGTTTATCCGGCACAGATACGCAGTATTTT.

The gene calls are TRBV7-9 and TRBJ1-6; D perhaps matches TRBD1 (6 bases). The V end was cut by 6 bases, the J end by 8 bases, with 17 bases between. Germline V gives CDR1 SEHNR, CDR2 FQNEAQ (reference sequence). CDR3 length: 15 amino acids. As DNA, the CDR3 is TGTGCCAGCAGACTCACAGGGCTCTGGGATTCACCCCTCCACTTT. Protein: CASRLTGLWDSPLHF.

This clonotype was seen a handful of times. This CDR3 is CASSSRDVNYGYTF. The CDR3 nucleotides read TGTGCCAGCAGTTCCCGGGACGTAAACTATGGCTACACCTTC. The chain links TRBV6-6 to TRBJ1-2; weak D call: TRBD1 (5 bases). Germline assignment: CDR1 MNHNY and CDR2 SVGAGI (reference sequence). Trimming took off 4 bases at V and 2 bases at J, with 11 bases between the two ends. This CDR3 has 14 amino acids.

This clonotype has more than one count but fewer than ten. V gene TRBV12-3 or TRBV12-4 combines with J gene TRBJ2-1, with 9 bases that match TRBD2. With V trimmed by 0 bases and J by 4 bases, 4 bases remained unmatched. The CDR3 has 16 amino acids. In nucleotides, the CDR3 is TGTGCCAGCAGTTTAGCCCCCAGCGGGGGGTACAATGAGCAGTTCTTC. Its protein is CASSLAPSGGYNEQFF.

This chain links TRBV7-9 with TRBJ2-7, with D maybe TRBD2 (6 bases). CDR1 is SEHNR and CDR2 is FQNEAQ in the germline V gene (reference sequence). The CDR3 has 15 residues. V lost 5 bases, J lost 5 bases, and 19 bases lay in between. The DNA of the CDR3 is TGTGCCAGCAGCCCGCCTCCGGGGCGCGGGAACGAGCAGTACTTC. It is translated as CASSPPPGRGNEQYF.

The V and J genes are TRBV10-3 and TRBJ2-7, with D unclear. V lost 7 bases, J lost 0 bases, and 13 bases lay in between. Germline V gives CDR1 ENHRY, CDR2 SYGVKD. The CDR3 is 14 residues long. CDR3 nucleotides: TGTGCCATCATCGCTCCCCGTAGCTCCTACGAGCAGTACGTC. Protein sequence: CAIIAPRSSYEQYV.

This clonotype was picked up a small number of times. The chain links TRBV18 to TRBJ2-7; tentatively, D is TRBD1 (6 bases). The V end lost 1 base, the J end lost 3 bases, and 19 bases lay between the germline ends. CDR1 is KGHSH and CDR2 is LQKENI in the germline V gene. The CDR3 length is 17 residues. Here the CDR3 DNA reads TGTGCCAGCTCACCACTCTTAACGGACAGCCGATTCTACGAGCAGTACGTC. Translated: CASSPLLTDSRFYEQYV.

J is TRBJ1-2 and V is TRBV6-2 or TRBV6-3; D is unresolved. Germline lookup yields CDR1 MNHEY and CDR2 SVGEGT. V dropped 6 bases and J dropped 1 base, with 15 bases sitting between them. The CDR3 extends over 15 amino acids. In DNA, the CDR3 is TGTGCCAGCAGCCCCCTCCGGACGGGTAACTATGGCTACACCTTC. Protein: CASSPLRTGNYGYTF.

This sequence joins TRBV4-3 and TRBJ2-5; perhaps TRBD1 as D (5 bases). The CDR3 spans 18 residues. Germline loops: CDR1 LGHNA, CDR2 YSLEER. Trimming took 0 bases from V and 2 from J, leaving 19 bases between them. CDR3 coding DNA: TGCGCCAGCAGCCAAGAAGAGAGTAGCAGGGTCAATCAAGAGACCCAGTACTTC. Translation: CASSQEESSRVNQETQYF.

The chain is built from TRBV4-1 and TRBJ2-2, with D maybe TRBD2 (5 bases). V lost 4 bases and J lost 1, with 13 bases in between. CDR1 is MGHRA and CDR2 is YSYEKL in the germline V gene. The CDR3 extends over 16 amino acids. CDR3 amino acids: CASSPVSAGNTGELFF. Here the CDR3 DNA reads TGCGCCAGCAGCCCTGTTAGCGCGGGGAACACCGGGGAGCTGTTTTTT.

This clonotype was seen only a few times. This sequence joins TRBV11-2 and TRBJ2-5; D remains ambiguous. The CDR3 covers 13 residues. Deletions cut 2 bases from V and 3 bases from J, with 7 bases between. The germline CDR1 and CDR2 sequences are SGHAT and FQNNGV. The CDR3: CASSLNGKETQYF. The CDR3 DNA reads as TGTGCCAGCAGCTTAAACGGAAAAGAGACCCAGTACTTC.

In its sample, this clonotype was seen a few times. The chain joins TRBV29-1 to TRBJ2-3, with D hard to call. Germline-derived CDR1 and CDR2 are SQVTM and ANQGSEA. The CDR3 is 16 amino acids. V lost 4 bases, J lost 0 bases, and 17 bases lay in between. CDR3 in amino acids: CSVVSPAGLSTDTQYF. CDR3 DNA sequence: TGCAGCGTTGTTTCACCAGCCGGCCTTAGCACAGATACGCAGTATTTT.

This clonotype came up a few times. The chain links TRBV7-9 to TRBJ1-1; D may be TRBD1 (5 bases). CDR3 size: 12 residues. V lost 5 bases, J lost 5 bases, and 9 bases lay in between. Germline V gene sequence: CDR1 SEHNR, CDR2 FQNEAQ (reference sequence). The CDR3 region has the DNA TGTGCCAGCAGCCCCAGGGAGACTGAAGCTTTCTTT. Amino acid sequence: CASSPRETEAFF.

This clonotype has only a few counts. V usage is TRBV28 and J usage is TRBJ1-5; no clear D. CDR1 and CDR2 (germline): MDHEN, SYDVKM. Trimming took 9 bases from V and 4 from J, leaving 16 bases between them. The CDR3 runs 14 residues. CDR3 sequence (DNA): TGTGCCAGTACGGCGGCAGGCGAAAATCAGCCCCAGCATTTT. The encoded protein is CASTAAGENQPQHF.

The J gene is TRBJ2-1, the V gene TRBV4-1, with a weak D call TRBD2 (5 bases). The germline CDR1 and CDR2 sequences are MGHRA and YSYEKL. CDR3 length equals 14 residues. Deletions cut 0 bases from V and 7 bases from J, with 10 bases between. The CDR3 DNA sequence: TGCGCCAGCAGCCAAGAGGGCCCGGGGAATGAGCAGTTCTTC. Translating gives CASSQEGPGNEQFF.

This clonotype was seen ten or more times. The chain uses TRBV29-1 and TRBJ2-4; TRBD2 agrees at 12 bases. Germline CDR1 SQVTM, CDR2 ANQGSEA. The CDR3 runs to 15 residues. With 6 bases clipped from V and 2 bases from J, the junction kept 5 bases outside the gene matches. The CDR3, as DNA: TGCAGCGTGCAAGGACTAGCGGGGTCCAAAAACATTCAGTACTTC. This translates into CSVQGLAGSKNIQYF.

The rearrangement uses TRBV7-6 and TRBJ1-5; D not certain. Per the germline V gene, CDR1 is SGHVS and CDR2 is FNYEAQ. CDR3 length: 16 residues. Trimming took off 0 bases at V and 4 bases at J, with 13 bases between the two ends. CDR3 bases: TGTGCCAGCAGCTTAGCGGCTGGCCAAGGGAATCAGCCCCAGCATTTT. It translates to CASSLAAGQGNQPQHF.

The chain is built from TRBV27 and TRBJ2-7; no clear D gene. The V and J ends lost 3 bases and 6 bases respectively, with 12 bases between them. The germline V gene has CDR1 MNHEY and CDR2 SMNVEV (reference sequence). The CDR3 runs 13 residues. CDR3 nucleotides: TGTGCCAGCAGTTTCAAGGGCTCCCTCGAGCAGTACTTC. This translates into CASSFKGSLEQYF.

V and J are TRBV4-2 and TRBJ2-1; D could derive from TRBD1 or TRBD2 (6 bases each). This CDR3 contains 16 residues. Per germline, CDR1 LGHNA and CDR2 YNFKEQ. Trimming left V 3 bases short and J 5 bases short, with 17 bases between. The CDR3 loop reads CASSQFFGGPDNEQFF. CDR3 DNA sequence: TGTGCCAGCAGCCAGTTTTTCGGGGGCCCCGACAATGAGCAGTTCTTC.